These 12 T cell receptor beta chains were all obtained from the same sample, sequenced in a study of cytomegalovirus exposure and HLA in healthy donors. In the PCR, 60 Vbeta and 13 Jbeta primers were used. The method was immunoSEQ multiplex PCR; TCRdb's version includes in-frame clones alone and lacks a portion of them. The repertoire holds about 100,000 clones, with 65% to 75% as singletons. What was sequenced was PBMCs. The receptors stem from a woman aged 35 to 49 in good health and CMV-seronegative.

This clone was seen a single time. The chain has TRBV7-8 and TRBJ1-5; 7 bases are shared with TRBD1. The germline V gene encodes CDR1 SGHVS and CDR2 FQNEAQ. The CDR3 length is 15 residues. V trimming: 5 bases; J trimming: 0 bases; junction bases outside the gene matches: 4. The CDR3 DNA reads as TGTGCCAGCAGCCCGACAGGGAGTAGCAATCAGCCCCAGCATTTT. It translates to CASSPTGSSNQPQHF.

The CDR3: CASSAATSSDTQYF. The DNA of the CDR3 is TGTGCCAGCAGTGCCGCGACTAGCTCCGACACGCAGTATTTT. The chain is built from TRBV6-4 and TRBJ2-3, with 7 bases that match TRBD2. The CDR3 is 14 residues long. Germline CDR1 and CDR2: MRHNA and SNTAGT. Trimming removed 4 bases from V and 9 bases from J; junction bases left unmatched: 10.

This chain's CDR3 is CASSLQVGGKEKLFF. CDR3 in DNA: TGTGCCAGCAGCCTGCAGGTCGGGGGAAAGGAAAAACTGTTTTTT. The chain employs TRBV4-2 and TRBJ1-4; perhaps TRBD1 as D (5 bases). Trimming removed 4 bases at V and 8 bases at J, with 17 bases between. The germline V gene has CDR1 LGHNA and CDR2 YNFKEQ. This CDR3 contains 15 residues.

This chain joins TRBV11-1 and TRBJ2-5, with 7 bases fitting TRBD2. The closer fit of TRBJ2-7 to the DNA end suggests the J call may be wrong. This CDR3 has 13 residues. The germline V gene encodes CDR1 SGHAT and CDR2 FQDESV (reference sequence). In nucleotides, the CDR3 is TGTGCCAGCGCACAGCGGGACCCCTACGAGCAGTACTTC. It is translated as CASAQRDPYEQYF.

The chain carries TRBV10-1 and TRBJ2-7, with 10 bases matching TRBD2. CDR3 size: 16 residues. The ends lost 3 bases at V and 6 bases at J; junction bases unmatched: 11. CDR1 and CDR2 from the germline V gene are WNHNN and SYGVQD (reference sequence). The CDR3 sequence: CASSDRGASGSPEQYF. The CDR3 DNA sequence: TGCGCCAGCAGTGATAGGGGGGCTAGCGGGAGCCCCGAGCAGTACTTC.

Comment on this clone: One end of the junction varies from germline; a read error may be responsible. V usage is TRBV5-4 and J usage is TRBJ2-1; 10 positions agree with TRBD1. The germline gives CDR1 SGHNT, CDR2 YYREEE (reference sequence). This CDR3 is built from 13 residues. The CDR3 DNA sequence: TGTACCAGCAGGACAGGGGGAGGCAATGAGCAGTTCTTC. This sequence encodes CTSRTGGGNEQFF.

The chain joins TRBV5-1 to TRBJ2-3; 11 bases agree with TRBD2. V trimming: 6 bases; J trimming: 6 bases; junction bases outside the gene matches: 6. The CDR3 extends over 14 amino acids. Germline values: CDR1 SGHRS, CDR2 YFSETQ. The CDR3 DNA reads TGCGCCAGCACCCCGACTAGCGGGACGGATACGCAGTATTTT. The encoded protein is CASTPTSGTDTQYF.

V usage is TRBV7-8 and J usage is TRBJ1-2; D is ambiguous. Germline-derived CDR1 and CDR2 are SGHVS and FQNEAQ. Trimming took 5 bases from V and 5 from J, leaving 18 bases between them. The length of the CDR3 is 15 residues. CDR3 bases: TGTGCCAGCAGCCCCTCTGGGCAGTGGATGTATGGCTACACCTTC. Its translation is CASSPSGQWMYGYTF.

This clone was detected only a few times. Germline is not matched at one junction end, which may reflect a read error. The gene calls are TRBV7-9 and TRBJ2-7, with D tentatively TRBD2 (6 bases). CDR1 and CDR2 from the germline V gene are SEHNR and FQNEAQ (reference sequence). This CDR3 has 13 residues. CDR3 DNA: TGTTCCAGCAGCCCCAGCGGGCCCTACGAGCAGTACTTC. It translates to CSSSPSGPYEQYF.

The chain uses TRBV30 and TRBJ2-1; TRBD2 matches at 7 bases. This CDR3 region has 14 residues. V gave up 5 bases and J gave up 7 bases; unmatched junction bases: 11. From germline, CDR1 is GTSNPN and CDR2 SVGIG (reference sequence). CDR3 region: CAWLEAGTRNEQFF. Here the CDR3 DNA reads TGTGCCTGGTTAGAAGCGGGAACGAGGAATGAGCAGTTCTTC.

This clone was counted a few times. The chain couples TRBV7-2 to TRBJ2-7; TRBD2 matches at 11 bases. The CDR3 loop spans 16 amino acids. Germline CDR1 SGHTA, CDR2 FQGNSA. V lost 4 bases, J lost 7 bases, and 12 bases stayed unmatched. CDR3 protein: CASSYIAGGPAGEQYF. CDR3 nucleotides: TGTGCCAGCAGCTATATAGCGGGAGGGCCGGCGGGGGAGCAGTACTTC.

This clone was seen only a few times. The V and J genes are TRBV7-2 and TRBJ2-3, with 9 bases identical to TRBD2. Germline assignment: CDR1 SGHTA and CDR2 FQGNSA. CDR3 length equals 16 residues. V shed 5 bases and J 4 bases; nucleotides not matched to a gene: 10. In nucleotides, the CDR3 is TGTGCCAGCAGCCCTCGGGGCGGGGGGGTCGCAGATACGCAGTATTTT. This gives the protein CASSPRGGGVADTQYF.